Below are 30 T cell receptor beta chains sequenced from a single sample in a study of glioma-infiltrating T cells after dendritic cell vaccination. The assay was immunoSEQ multiplex PCR, and TCRdb's table has in-frame clones only and misses some. This table has around 97,000 clones, 81% appearing once. Sample: blood, taken before dendritic cell vaccination. The receptors were gathered from a human donor with glioblastoma.

The gene calls are TRBV19 and TRBJ1-2; 8 bases are a match to TRBD1. Per the germline V gene, CDR1 is LNHDA and CDR2 is SQIVND (reference sequence). The CDR3 sequence is 14 residues long. The junction had 8 bases not matched to a gene; V was cut back by 5 bases and J by 6 bases. Here the CDR3 reads CASSRTGRLDGYTF. The CDR3 bases are TGTGCCAGTAGTCGGACAGGGCGCTTGGATGGCTACACCTTC.

This clone has a handful of counts. The junction does not match germline at one end; this may be a read error. This sequence joins TRBV10-3 and TRBJ2-5; the D is unclear. There are 13 residues in the CDR3. Germline-derived CDR1 and CDR2 are ENHRY and SYGVKD. The CDR3 region is CASSGQALETQYF. CDR3 coding DNA: TGTGCCAGCAGTGGTCAGGCATTGGAGACCCAGTACTTC.

The V call is TRBV6-1, the J call TRBJ2-1, with D tentatively TRBD1 (6 bases). Trimming left V 8 bases short and J 2 bases short, with 10 bases between. Germline V gene sequence: CDR1 MNHNS, CDR2 SASEGT. There are 13 residues in the CDR3. The CDR3: CASHQGTYNEQFF. The CDR3 nucleotides read TGTGCCAGCCACCAGGGGACCTACAATGAGCAGTTCTTC.

This rearrangement joins TRBV11-2 to TRBJ2-1, with D possibly TRBD1 on 8 matching bases. V lost 6 bases and J 9 bases, leaving 18 bases between the germline ends. This CDR3 is built from 14 residues. The V gene's germline CDR1 is SGHAT and CDR2 FQNNGV. The CDR3 DNA sequence: TGTGCCAGCAGGCCCCTGGACAGGGAGGGTGAGCAGTTCTTC. This translates into CASRPLDREGEQFF.

This chain uses TRBV18 with TRBJ2-2, with 7 bases aligning to TRBD1. The germline CDR1 and CDR2 sequences are KGHSH and LQKENI. Trimming cost V 6 bases and J 6 bases; bases outside gene matches: 10. The CDR3 totals 15 residues. The CDR3 DNA reads TGTGCCAGCTCGCAGAGTACAGGGGACGCCGGGGAGCTGTTTTTT. This encodes CASSQSTGDAGELFF.

This clone was detected once. V is TRBV28 and J is TRBJ2-2; D is possibly TRBD1 (9 bases). The ends were cut back, 5 bases at V and 5 bases at J, with 21 bases in the middle. The CDR3 spans 17 residues. CDR1 is MDHEN, CDR2 SYDVKM, per germline. The CDR3: CASSDPGGTGTTGELFF. CDR3 DNA: TGTGCCAGCAGTGACCCGGGGGGGACAGGGACGACCGGGGAGCTGTTTTTT.

The rearrangement links TRBV6-5 to TRBJ2-2; 7 bases map to TRBD2. This CDR3 is 14 amino acids long. The V and J ends lost 2 bases and 5 bases, in that order; junction bases with no gene match: 2. The germline CDR1 and CDR2 sequences are MNHEY and SVGAGI. The CDR3 bases are TGTGCCAGCAGTTACCGCGGGGGAACCGGGGAGCTGTTTTTT. Translated: CASSYRGGTGELFF.

The V call is TRBV4-1, the J call TRBJ1-1, with TRBD1 identical over 8 bases. The CDR3 has 18 amino acids. The junction had 10 bases not matched to a gene; V was cut back by 1 base and J by 0 bases. The V gene's germline CDR1 is MGHRA and CDR2 YSYEKL. DNA of the CDR3: TGCGCCAGCAGCCAAGTTACAGGGGGTCTTATAATGAACACTGAAGCTTTCTTT. Its protein product is CASSQVTGGLIMNTEAFF.

The CDR3 region is CASSLASRIEAFF. The DNA for the CDR3 is TGTGCCAGCAGCTTAGCGTCCAGGATTGAAGCTTTCTTT. The chain combines TRBV7-2 with TRBJ1-1; D not resolved. V lost 0 bases, J lost 7 bases, and 9 bases lay in between. This CDR3 is built from 13 residues. CDR1 is SGHTA, CDR2 FQGNSA, per germline. Supplemented by reference TRBV7-2 and TRBJ1-1, the full variable domain reads GAGVSQSPSNKVTEKGKDVELRCDPISGHTALYWYRQSLGQGLEFLIYFQGNSAPDKSGLPSDRFSAERTGGSVSTLTIQRTQQEDSAVYLCASSLASRIEAFFGQGTRLTVV.

The CDR3 loop is CASSLRGVLAYEQYF. The CDR3 DNA follows: TGTGCCAGCAGCTTAAGAGGCGTGCTCGCCTACGAGCAGTACTTC. The chain is built from TRBV7-3 and TRBJ2-7; D is uncertain. The germline gives CDR1 SGHTA, CDR2 FQGTGA. The CDR3 consists of 15 residues. The V and J ends lost 1 base and 2 bases respectively, with 12 bases between them.

This clone was found a few times. Here the CDR3 DNA reads TGTGCCAGCAGCCCTAAGATTAGCGGGGGCCAAGAGACCCAGTACTTC. Translating gives CASSPKISGGQETQYF. This sequence joins TRBV7-9 and TRBJ2-5, with TRBD2 matching 9 bases. Germline lookup yields CDR1 SEHNR and CDR2 FQNEAQ (reference sequence). CDR3 size: 16 residues. V shed 5 bases and J 1 base; nucleotides not matched to a gene: 8. The whole variable domain, filled in from reference TRBV7-9 and TRBJ2-5, reads DTGVSQNPRHKITKRGQNVTFRCDPISEHNRLYWYRQTLGQGPEFLTYFQNEAQLEKSRLLSDRFSAERPKGSFSTLEIQRTEQGDSAMYLCASSPKISGGQETQYFGPGTRLLVL.

This clone was picked up a small number of times. Other DNA sequences in the sample encode the same CDR3. V and J are TRBV7-9 and TRBJ1-5, with D maybe TRBD1 (5 bases). Germline values: CDR1 SEHNR, CDR2 FQNEAQ (reference sequence). Trimming stripped 0 bases from V and 7 bases from J, with 10 bases between. This CDR3 has 14 residues. The CDR3 DNA reads as TGTGCCAGCAGCTTAGCGGGCGGGGGGCAGCCCCAGCATTTT. Its translation is CASSLAGGGQPQHF. Variable domain in full (rest from reference TRBV7-9 and TRBJ1-5): DTGVSQNPRHKITKRGQNVTFRCDPISEHNRLYWYRQTLGQGPEFLTYFQNEAQLEKSRLLSDRFSAERPKGSFSTLEIQRTEQGDSAMYLCASSLAGGGQPQHFGDGTRLSIL.

CDR3 nucleotides: TGCGCCAGCAGGACGGACAGGGATTTTTATAGCAATCAGCCCCAGCATTTT. Translation gives CASRTDRDFYSNQPQHF. The chain links TRBV10-1 to TRBJ1-5, with 8 positions matching TRBD1. Germline CDR1 and CDR2: WNHNN and SYGVQD (reference sequence). J lost 0 bases, V lost 6 bases, and 10 bases had no gene match. This CDR3 spans 17 amino acids.

The chain joins TRBV2 to TRBJ2-7, with D maybe TRBD2 (5 bases). V shed 8 bases and J shed 2 bases, with 10 bases lying between them. The CDR3 is 12 amino acids. The V gene's germline CDR1 is SNHLY and CDR2 FYNNEI. Here the CDR3 DNA reads TGTGCCAGCGCGGGCAGAACCTACGAGCAGTACTTC. Protein sequence: CASAGRTYEQYF.

The rearrangement joins TRBV30 to TRBJ1-1; 7 positions agree with TRBD1. Germline loops: CDR1 GTSNPN, CDR2 SVGIG (reference sequence). The V segment lost 0 bases and the J segment 3 bases; nucleotides outside the gene matches: 4. The CDR3 extends over 14 amino acids. The CDR3 is CAWSVPGGHTEAFF. The CDR3 DNA reads TGTGCCTGGAGTGTACCAGGGGGGCACACTGAAGCTTTCTTT.

The CDR3 loop is CASRKDRGYGYTF. Here the CDR3 DNA reads TGTGCCAGTAGAAAGGACAGGGGCTATGGCTACACCTTC. V is TRBV19 and J is TRBJ1-2; 9 bases align to TRBD1. The CDR3 has 13 residues. With V trimmed by 6 bases and J by 4 bases, 3 bases remained unmatched. CDR1 and CDR2 (germline): LNHDA, SQIVND (reference sequence).

V is TRBV7-9 and J is TRBJ1-2, with D possibly matching TRBD1 (6 bases). Deletions cut 5 bases from V and 3 bases from J, with 19 bases between. Germline V gene lookup returns CDR1 SEHNR and CDR2 FQNEAQ (reference sequence). The CDR3 sequence is 16 residues long. CDR3 in amino acids: CASSPRNRDYYYGYTF. CDR3 bases: TGTGCCAGCAGCCCGAGGAACAGGGACTACTACTATGGCTACACCTTC.

V is TRBV11-3 and J is TRBJ2-5; 7 positions match TRBD2. The CDR3 contains 16 residues. V gave up 1 base and J gave up 1 base; unmatched junction bases: 6. Germline loops: CDR1 SGHNT, CDR2 YENEEA. The CDR3 sequence: CASSLGLASGQETQYF. CDR3 bases: TGTGCCAGCAGCTTAGGCCTGGCTAGCGGCCAAGAGACCCAGTACTTC.

CDR3 nucleotides: TGTGCCAGCAGCCCATTAGGACTAGCGGGAGGGGAGACCCAGTACTTC. Translated, it gives CASSPLGLAGGETQYF. The V and J genes are TRBV9 and TRBJ2-5, with 15 bases lining up with TRBD2. This CDR3 has 16 amino acids. The germline V gene has CDR1 SGDLS and CDR2 YYNGEE. The V segment lost 4 bases and the J segment 5 bases; nucleotides outside the gene matches: 6. Combining the CDR3 with reference TRBV9 and TRBJ2-5 gives the whole variable domain DSGVTQTPKHLITATGQRVTLRCSPRSGDLSVYWYQQSLDQGLQFLIQYYNGEERAKGNILERFSAQQFPDLHSELNLSSLELGDSALYFCASSPLGLAGGETQYFGPGTRLLVL.

The chain uses TRBV6-1 and TRBJ1-4; D gene ambiguous. The germline V gene encodes CDR1 MNHNS and CDR2 SASEGT. With 4 bases removed from V and 4 bases from J, the gap between germline ends came to 10 bases. The CDR3 totals 14 residues. The CDR3 region has the DNA TGTGCCAGCAGTGTCCCGTTCCGTAATGAAAAACTGTTTTTT. Translation: CASSVPFRNEKLFF.

The V and J genes are TRBV5-1 and TRBJ1-4; tentative D call: TRBD1 (5 bases). CDR1 is SGHRS, CDR2 YFSETQ, per germline. CDR3 length: 15 residues. Trimming removed 4 bases from V and 4 bases from J, with 14 bases in between. DNA for the CDR3: TGCGCCAGCAGCCTTCAGGAGGGGTTTAATGAAAAACTGTTTTTT. Its translation: CASSLQEGFNEKLFF.

This clone turned up a few times. The chain links TRBV7-9 to TRBJ1-4, with 7 nucleotides matching TRBD1. CDR3 length: 15 amino acids. Trimming removed 7 bases from V and 5 bases from J; junction bases left unmatched: 10. CDR1 is SEHNR, CDR2 FQNEAQ, per germline (reference sequence). The CDR3 DNA reads as TGTGCCAGCACCACCCCGTGGGACAGAAATGAAAAACTGTTTTTT. This encodes CASTTPWDRNEKLFF.

The DNA for the CDR3 is TGTGCCAGCAGCTCCGTGAGGGGGACATTAGGTGAGCAGTTCTTC. Residues: CASSSVRGTLGEQFF. The V gene is TRBV7-2, the J gene TRBJ2-1; possible D gene TRBD1, 6 bases. Trimming stripped 4 bases from V and 9 bases from J, with 19 bases between. This CDR3 is 15 amino acids long. Germline V gives CDR1 SGHTA, CDR2 FQGNSA.

The V gene is TRBV25-1, the J gene TRBJ2-7; 9 bases fit TRBD1. V was clipped by 1 base and J by 6 bases; unmatched bases: 7. The V gene's germline CDR1 is MGHDK and CDR2 SYGVNS. CDR3 length: 15 residues. CDR3 amino acids: CASSEWVQGAIEQYF. The CDR3 DNA is TGTGCCAGCAGTGAATGGGTACAGGGGGCAATCGAGCAGTACTTC.

The V call is TRBV7-9, the J call TRBJ2-5, with a weak D call TRBD2 (6 bases). The CDR3 length is 14 residues. Per the germline V gene, CDR1 is SEHNR and CDR2 is FQNEAQ (reference sequence). V was pared by 2 bases and J by 1 base, with 8 bases between. The CDR3 DNA reads TGTGCCAGCAGCTTACGGGGGATCCAAGAGACCCAGTACTTC. Its protein is CASSLRGIQETQYF.

The chain employs TRBV27 and TRBJ2-5; 10 nucleotides match TRBD2. The germline V gene encodes CDR1 MNHEY and CDR2 SMNVEV (reference sequence). V was clipped by 4 bases and J by 5 bases; unmatched bases: 7. This CDR3 contains 15 residues. CDR3 coding DNA: TGTGCCAGCAGTTCTAGCGGGGGAGTTAGGGAGACCCAGTACTTC. Translating gives CASSSSGGVRETQYF.

V and J are TRBV2 and TRBJ2-1; tentatively, D is TRBD2 (7 bases). This CDR3 has 17 residues. The germline V gene encodes CDR1 SNHLY and CDR2 FYNNEI. V was clipped by 3 bases and J by 2 bases, with 17 bases between them. The CDR3 DNA follows: TGTGCCAGCAGTGAGCTTAGGAGGGGGGGGCCCTACAATGAGCAGTTCTTC. This gives the protein CASSELRRGGPYNEQFF.

The chain has TRBV27 and TRBJ2-5; tentatively, D is TRBD1 (6 bases). Per the germline V gene, CDR1 is MNHEY and CDR2 is SMNVEV (reference sequence). The CDR3 sequence is 16 residues long. The V end was cut by 10 bases, the J end by 9 bases, with 30 bases between. This chain's CDR3 is CATRPTRTVRSVSQYF. As DNA, the CDR3 is TGTGCCACCCGTCCCACTCGGACAGTACGCTCCGTGTCCCAGTACTTC.

The CDR3 here is CASSLSWASGGLETQYF. The CDR3, as DNA: TGTGCCAGCAGTTTATCATGGGCTAGCGGGGGGTTGGAGACCCAGTACTTC. The V call is TRBV27, the J call TRBJ2-5; TRBD2 matches at 11 bases. The CDR3 has 17 amino acids. The V gene end was trimmed by 0 bases and the J gene end by 5 bases; junction bases not matched to a gene: 8. The germline V gene has CDR1 MNHEY and CDR2 SMNVEV (reference sequence).

This clone was picked up one time. The genes are TRBV7-9 and TRBJ1-2, with TRBD1 matching over 7 bases. In germline, CDR1 is SEHNR, CDR2 FQNEAQ (reference sequence). The CDR3 runs 17 residues. Trimming at V came to 2 bases and at J to 0 bases, leaving 9 bases not matched to a gene. The CDR3 DNA is TGTGCCAGCAGCTTACTGGGCGGGACAGCGACTAACTATGGCTACACCTTC. Protein sequence: CASSLLGGTATNYGYTF. Combining the CDR3 with reference TRBV7-9 and TRBJ1-2 gives the whole variable domain DTGVSQNPRHKITKRGQNVTFRCDPISEHNRLYWYRQTLGQGPEFLTYFQNEAQLEKSRLLSDRFSAERPKGSFSTLEIQRTEQGDSAMYLCASSLLGGTATNYGYTFGSGTRLTVV.